The rows below give T cell receptor beta chains drawn from one sample of a study of technical replicates of blood from a few donors. This table comes from immunoSEQ multiplex PCR, and its TCRdb copy is limited to in-frame clones, with some not included. Among fewer than 90,000 clones listed, around 94% were seen once. Sequencing used T cells isolated from PBMCs. These receptors originate from a human donor in good health. The CDR3 runs from the conserved cysteine through the conserved F or W. A D gene is named only where the DNA matches it firmly. Size is omitted from some rows. Given values are once, few, many or a class for expanded clones.

CDR3nt: TGTGCCAGCAGCTCGAGGGACTACACAGATACGCAGTATTTT
CDR3aa: CASSSRDYTDTQYF
j_gene: TRBJ2-3
abundance: .
v_gene: TRBV7-3
d_gene: TRBD2

CDR3nt: TGTGCCAGCACTGGACTAGCGCCCCCAGAGACCCAGTACTTC
CDR3aa: CASTGLAPPETQYF
j_gene: TRBJ2-5
abundance: .
v_gene: TRBV2
d_gene: TRBD2

CDR3nt: TGTGCCAGCAGTCGAGGGGGTCTGGAAAACATTCAGTACTTC
CDR3aa: CASSRGGLENIQYF
j_gene: TRBJ2-4
abundance: .
v_gene: TRBV11-3
d_gene: .

CDR3nt: TGCGCCAGCAGTACGGAGGTGTCAAGCCACGAGCAGTACTTC
CDR3aa: CASSTEVSSHEQYF
j_gene: TRBJ2-7
abundance: .
v_gene: TRBV10-1
d_gene: .

CDR3nt: TGTGCCAGCAGCCATGGACAGAACACTGAAGCTTTCTTT
CDR3aa: CASSHGQNTEAFF
j_gene: TRBJ1-1
abundance: .
v_gene: TRBV5-4
d_gene: .

CDR3nt: TGTGCCAGCAGCCAAGAGGTGGCAGGGGGTGTCGATGGCTACACCTTC
CDR3aa: CASSQEVAGGVDGYTF
j_gene: TRBJ1-2
abundance: .
v_gene: TRBV14
d_gene: TRBD1

CDR3nt: TGTGCCAGCAGCTTTGTGACCGGTAGCTTGAGGGTATACAATGAGCAGTTCTTC
CDR3aa: CASSFVTGSLRVYNEQFF
j_gene: TRBJ2-1
abundance: .
v_gene: TRBV7-9
d_gene: .

CDR3nt: TGCGCCAGCAGCCAAGTTTTGGCGGGAGGGCCCTACAATGAGCAGTTCTTC
CDR3aa: CASSQVLAGGPYNEQFF
j_gene: TRBJ2-1
abundance: few
v_gene: TRBV4-1
d_gene: TRBD2

CDR3nt: TGTGCCAGCCGCCCCGGGACATTGATTGAAAAACTGTTTTTT
CDR3aa: CASRPGTLIEKLFF
j_gene: TRBJ1-4
abundance: .
v_gene: TRBV28
d_gene: .

CDR3nt: TGTGCCAGTAGTATGAAGACGGACAGGGACGGAAAACTGTTTTTT
CDR3aa: CASSMKTDRDGKLFF
j_gene: TRBJ1-4
abundance: .
v_gene: TRBV19
d_gene: TRBD1

CDR3nt: TGCGCCAGCAGCTTGAGGATCAGGGATACGCAGTATTTT
CDR3aa: CASSLRIRDTQYF
j_gene: TRBJ2-3
abundance: .
v_gene: TRBV5-1
d_gene: .

CDR3nt: TGTGCCAGCAGACAGGGATGGACCGGGGAGCTGTTTTTT
CDR3aa: CASRQGWTGELFF
j_gene: TRBJ2-2
abundance: .
v_gene: TRBV6-5
d_gene: .

CDR3nt: TGCGCCAGCAGTCTTGAGGTACCCACTAACTATGGCTACACCTTC
CDR3aa: CASSLEVPTNYGYTF
j_gene: TRBJ1-2
abundance: .
v_gene: TRBV10-2
d_gene: .

CDR3nt: TGTGCCAGCAGTGACACTAGCGGGGGCACAGATACGCAGTATTTT
CDR3aa: CASSDTSGGTDTQYF
j_gene: TRBJ2-3
abundance: .
v_gene: TRBV6-1
d_gene: TRBD2

CDR3nt: TGTGCCAGCAGCCTTGGTCTCCCCCCCCTAGAGGGCTACACCTTC
CDR3aa: CASSLGLPPLEGYTF
j_gene: TRBJ1-2
abundance: .
v_gene: TRBV5-4
d_gene: .

CDR3nt: TGTGCCAGCAGCCAAAAAAGACAGGTGCGGGCGTACAATGAGCAGTTCTTC
CDR3aa: CASSQKRQVRAYNEQFF
j_gene: TRBJ2-1
abundance: .
v_gene: TRBV14
d_gene: .

CDR3nt: TGTGCCAGCAGTCTTCGGGCCCCAGGGACCGGGGAGCTGTTTTTT
CDR3aa: CASSLRAPGTGELFF
j_gene: TRBJ2-2
abundance: .
v_gene: TRBV27
d_gene: .

CDR3nt: TGTGCCAGCAACTACCCCCGGGCGGGAGGGAACACCGGGGAGCTGTTTTTT
CDR3aa: CASNYPRAGGNTGELFF
j_gene: TRBJ2-2
abundance: .
v_gene: TRBV11-2
d_gene: TRBD2

CDR3nt: TGCAGCGTTGAAGTAGGGGTTACCTACAATGAGCAGTTCTTC
CDR3aa: CSVEVGVTYNEQFF
j_gene: TRBJ2-1
abundance: .
v_gene: TRBV29-1
d_gene: .

CDR3nt: TGTGCCAGCAGTATACTCTTACGTCCCGGGACAGGGGTTAGGGACACCGGGGAGCTGTTTTTT
CDR3aa: CASSILLRPGTGVRDTGELFF
j_gene: TRBJ2-2
abundance: .
v_gene: TRBV27
d_gene: TRBD1

CDR3nt: TGTGCCAGCAGCGCCTCGGGACACCTGAGGGATGGCTACACCTTC
CDR3aa: CASSASGHLRDGYTF
j_gene: TRBJ1-2
abundance: .
v_gene: TRBV5-8
d_gene: .

CDR3nt: TGCGCCAGCAGCCAAGGGCACGATACCCAGCAGTACTTC
CDR3aa: CASSQGHDTQQYF
j_gene: TRBJ2-7
abundance: many
v_gene: TRBV4-1
d_gene: .

CDR3nt: TGTGCCAGCAGACGAACCCTATCCCGTAACACTGAAGCTTTCTTT
CDR3aa: CASRRTLSRNTEAFF
j_gene: TRBJ1-1
abundance: .
v_gene: TRBV7-2
d_gene: .

CDR3nt: TGTGCCAGCAGCCCGGACAGCAGCTATGGCTACACCTTC
CDR3aa: CASSPDSSYGYTF
j_gene: TRBJ1-2
abundance: .
v_gene: TRBV28
d_gene: .

CDR3nt: TGTGCCACCATCTCGCCCAGGGGCGTTTCACCCCTCCACTTT
CDR3aa: CATISPRGVSPLHF
j_gene: TRBJ1-6
abundance: .
v_gene: TRBV2
d_gene: .

CDR3nt: TGTGCCAGCGAATTCGAGGGGGGGCCCCGTGAAGCTTTCTTT
CDR3aa: CASEFEGGPREAFF
j_gene: TRBJ1-1
abundance: .
v_gene: TRBV5-4
d_gene: .

CDR3nt: TGTGCCAGCAGTTTAACACACTCTGGGGCCAACGTCCTGACTTTC
CDR3aa: CASSLTHSGANVLTF
j_gene: TRBJ2-6
abundance: .
v_gene: TRBV28
d_gene: .

CDR3nt: TGCAGCGGAGGACAGGGTAACTATGGCTACACCTTC
CDR3aa: CSGGQGNYGYTF
j_gene: TRBJ1-2
abundance: .
v_gene: TRBV29-1
d_gene: TRBD1

CDR3nt: TGCGCCAGCAGTCCCTCGGGACTAGTGTGGGAGACCCAGTACTTC
CDR3aa: CASSPSGLVWETQYF
j_gene: TRBJ2-5
abundance: .
v_gene: TRBV5-1
d_gene: TRBD2

CDR3nt: TGCGCCAGCAGCTTGGTTCTAGCGGGAAATGACAATGAGCAGTTCTTC
CDR3aa: CASSLVLAGNDNEQFF
j_gene: TRBJ2-1
abundance: .
v_gene: TRBV5-1
d_gene: TRBD2

CDR3nt: TGTGCCACCAGCAGAGGACAGGGTGGCGAAAAACTGTTTTTT
CDR3aa: CATSRGQGGEKLFF
j_gene: TRBJ1-4
abundance: .
v_gene: TRBV15
d_gene: TRBD1

CDR3nt: TGTGCCAGCACTGAACCGGGACTAGCGAACGAGCAGTACTTC
CDR3aa: CASTEPGLANEQYF
j_gene: TRBJ2-7
abundance: .
v_gene: TRBV28
d_gene: TRBD2

CDR3nt: TGCAGCGTTGAAGTTCCGGGACAGTCCTCCTACGAGCAGTACTTC
CDR3aa: CSVEVPGQSSYEQYF
j_gene: TRBJ2-7
abundance: once
v_gene: TRBV29-1
d_gene: TRBD1

CDR3nt: TGCGCCAGCAGCTTGGGTGGACAGGGAGGATCACCCCTCCACTTT
CDR3aa: CASSLGGQGGSPLHF
j_gene: TRBJ1-6
abundance: .
v_gene: TRBV5-1
d_gene: TRBD1

CDR3nt: TGTGCCAGCGCAAGAGGGGGTTTAGCCCGATCGGCTTTCTTT
CDR3aa: CASARGGLARSAFF
j_gene: TRBJ1-1
abundance: .
v_gene: TRBV11-2
d_gene: .

CDR3nt: TGTGCTAGTGGTCTTTCGGGGGGAGAGACCCAGTACTTC
CDR3aa: CASGLSGGETQYF
j_gene: TRBJ2-5
abundance: once
v_gene: TRBV12-5
d_gene: TRBD2

CDR3nt: TGTGCCAGCAGTTCAGGGGAGGGATCCAATGAGCAGTTCTTC
CDR3aa: CASSSGEGSNEQFF
j_gene: TRBJ2-1
abundance: .
v_gene: TRBV6-5
d_gene: .

CDR3nt: TGTGCCAGCTCACCACAAGGGGTTGTTGGCTACACCTTC
CDR3aa: CASSPQGVVGYTF
j_gene: TRBJ1-2
abundance: once
v_gene: TRBV18
d_gene: .

CDR3nt: TGTGCCAGCAGCTTGGCGGGACAGGGACAGCCCCAGCATTTT
CDR3aa: CASSLAGQGQPQHF
j_gene: TRBJ1-5
abundance: .
v_gene: TRBV5-6
d_gene: TRBD1

CDR3nt: TGTGCCAGTAGTATAGATCCGACAGGGGTTTACGGCTACACCTTC
CDR3aa: CASSIDPTGVYGYTF
j_gene: TRBJ1-2
abundance: .
v_gene: TRBV19
d_gene: TRBD1

CDR3nt: TGTGCCAGCAGCCCGGGACAGGGGGCCTACGAGCAGTACTTC
CDR3aa: CASSPGQGAYEQYF
j_gene: TRBJ2-7
abundance: .
v_gene: TRBV2
d_gene: TRBD1

CDR3nt: TGTGCCAGCCGGGACAGGAACACCGGGGAGCTGTTTTTT
CDR3aa: CASRDRNTGELFF
j_gene: TRBJ2-2
abundance: .
v_gene: TRBV9
d_gene: TRBD1

CDR3nt: TGTGCCAGCTCACTCAATAGCCAGCTATATAGCAATCAGCCCCAGCATTTT
CDR3aa: CASSLNSQLYSNQPQHF
j_gene: TRBJ1-5
abundance: .
v_gene: TRBV18
d_gene: .

CDR3nt: TGTGCCAGCAGAGTTATGGGGGGGCTAGATTCTGAAGCTTTCTTT
CDR3aa: CASRVMGGLDSEAFF
j_gene: TRBJ1-1
abundance: .
v_gene: TRBV2
d_gene: .

CDR3nt: TGTGCCAGCAGCGTTGGGCAGGGGGCTGAAAAACTGTTTTTT
CDR3aa: CASSVGQGAEKLFF
j_gene: TRBJ1-4
abundance: .
v_gene: TRBV9
d_gene: TRBD1